This record looks at one T cell receptor beta chain sequence and its context. This clonotype has ten or more counts. What this receptor recognizes is not known. No base quality information exists; no much larger clone differs at one position. The junction carries 15 bases between V and J, which are trimmed by 3 bases and 3 bases respectively. From its cysteine to its phenylalanine, the CDR3 spans 15 amino acids. Of all the DNA, just the CDR3 is kept, 45 bases in frame from base 1. From a lookup of the germline V gene, CDR1 and CDR2 are MGHRA and YSYEKL. The entry originates in a study of breast tumors, draining lymph nodes, adjacent tissues (dated by TCRdb to about 2016). Context from the whole study: Breast cancer patients provided tumor, adjacent nontumor tissue and axillary lymph nodes, and the study compared the TCR beta repertoires across these three sources. In human breast cancer, the study set out to evaluate how tumor, surrounding tissue and draining lymph node repertoires relate to one another and whether T cells may move between these sites.

The sequencer listed for this sample is Illumina HiSeq 2000. Multiplex PCR amplification was used to generate the TCR beta chain libraries. High-throughput sequencing was used to analyze the amplified TCR beta chain products. TCRdb reprocessed the public reads (quality trimming at Q25 with fastp, clone calling with MiXCR) and kept in-frame beta chains. One record per CDR3 amino acid sequence lists the most common genes and DNA. For this sample the table gives approximately 210,000 distinct CDR3 sequences, of which approximately 30% were detected only once. The ten largest clonotypes hold about 1.4% of the sample. Summary of the overall study and its limitations: The study presented the conclusion that tumor T cells originate in lymph nodes as consistent with a hypothesis, not as something directly demonstrated. A scenario in which most tumor T cells derive from the lymph node and then expand within tumor tissue was judged to be consistent with the data. Tumor T-cell repertoires showed less diversity than lymph node repertoires and more diversity than nontumor tissue repertoires, and tumor T-cell repertoires showed preferential V and J gene usage. In luminal-like breast cancer, tumor and nontumor tissue repertoires resembled each other significantly more than in basal-like breast cancer.

Lymph node samples were obtained from the axillary draining lymph nodes of breast cancer patients. The receptor's source is a female donor with breast cancer. Some clones in this sample may be carry-over from other donors' samples. The chain couples TRBV4-1 to TRBJ2-7; the D gene is possibly TRBD2, with 5 bases matching. The sequenced sample was axillary lymph node tissue. CDR3 protein: CASSQSWRFGYEQYF. The base sequence is TGCGCCAGCAGCCAGTCCTGGAGGTTCGGCTACGAGCAGTACTTC.